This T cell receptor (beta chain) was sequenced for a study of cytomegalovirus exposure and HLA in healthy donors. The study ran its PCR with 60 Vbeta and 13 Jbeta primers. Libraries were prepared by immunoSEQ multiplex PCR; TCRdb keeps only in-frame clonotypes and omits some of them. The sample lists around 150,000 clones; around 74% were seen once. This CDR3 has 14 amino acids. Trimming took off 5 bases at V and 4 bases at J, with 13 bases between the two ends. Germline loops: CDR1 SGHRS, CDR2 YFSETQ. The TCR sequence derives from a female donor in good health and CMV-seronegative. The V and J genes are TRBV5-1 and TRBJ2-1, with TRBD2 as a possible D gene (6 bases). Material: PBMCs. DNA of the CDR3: TGCGCCAGCAGATTTAGCGGAGCTTACAATGAGCAGTTCTTC. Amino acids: CASRFSGAYNEQFF. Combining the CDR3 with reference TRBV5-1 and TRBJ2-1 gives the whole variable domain KAGVTQTPRYLIKTRGQQVTLSCSPISGHRSVSWYQQTPGQGLQFLFEYFSETQRNKGNFPGRFSGRQFSNSRSEMNVSTLELGDSALYLCASRFSGAYNEQFFGPGTRLTVL.